This T cell receptor (beta chain) stems from a study of patients and donors after allogeneic stem cell transplantation. With 1 base removed from V and 4 bases from J, the gap between germline ends came to 13 bases. The CDR3 is made up of 15 amino acids. Ten or more counts support this clonotype. In TCRdb, the RT-PCR reads were re-called with MiXCR into one record per CDR3 protein. The sample carries hundreds of thousands of distinct CDR3 sequences, 13% to 15% recorded once. Sequencing input: blood, either unsorted or a sorted T cell fraction (not recorded which). The sequence derives from a human donor who was either an allogeneic HSCT recipient or a stem cell or donor lymphocyte infusion donor (not recorded which). It is not recorded whose cells these are; they may come from a transplant donor. The chain carries TRBV12-3 or TRBV12-4 and TRBJ1-1; perhaps TRBD1 as D (5 bases). The CDR3 loop is CASSLEFREPTEAFF. CDR3 nucleotides: TGTGCCAGCAGTTTAGAGTTCAGGGAACCCACTGAAGCTTTCTTT.